This TCR beta chain was sequenced during a study of T cells after yellow fever vaccination. Points from the study as a whole: Sorted repertoires could include abundant contaminating clonotypes from bulk cells. A weaker but faster secondary response was observed, peaking on day 5 versus 15. A minor fraction of clonotypes spanned both CD4 and CD8 compartments.

As TCR cDNA was made by 5'RACE template switching, a universal primer site and UMIs were added. TCRdb re-called the 5' RACE reads through MiXCR, storing one row per CDR3 protein. The table shows 500,000 to 650,000 distinct CDR3 sequences, with approximately 13% occurring only once. Note on this clonotype: The antigen is not known.

This CDR3 region has 16 residues. CDR1 is SGHTA, CDR2 FQGNSA, per germline. The V gene lost 2 bases and the J gene lost 7 bases, with 18 bases spanning the gap. The gene calls are TRBV7-2 and TRBJ2-1, with D possibly TRBD2 on 6 matching bases. The sequenced sample was PBMCs, obtained on the day of the yellow fever booster vaccination. This clonotype originated in a man aged 30 to 39 who received the YFV17D yellow fever vaccine. The CDR3 nucleotides read TGTGCCAGCAGCTTACGCCGTCTAGCGTTGGGAAATGAGCAGTTCTTC. Encoded protein: CASSLRRLALGNEQFF.